The 7 T cell receptor beta chains in this list originate from one sample, sequenced in a study of neoadjuvant anti-PD-1 for oral cavity cancer. The data were produced by immunoSEQ multiplex PCR, yet TCRdb's version contains in-frame clones alone and is incomplete. Among about 6,700 clones, about 77% were seen once, and the ten largest hold under 3.5%. Sequences were derived from PBMCs, sampled before nivolumab (anti-PD-1) treatment. All receptors derive from a person aged 35 to 85 with oral cavity squamous cell carcinoma.

This clone has a single count. The CDR3 DNA reads TGTGCCAGCAGCCAATGGGGAAATGAGCAGTTCTTC. It specifies CASSQWGNEQFF. The gene calls are TRBV14 and TRBJ2-1; D unresolved. Germline V CDR1 and CDR2: SGHDN, FVKESK. The CDR3 spans 12 residues. V gave up 2 bases and J gave up 7 bases, with 6 bases separating them.

V gene TRBV9 combines with J gene TRBJ1-4, with 9 bases matching TRBD1. The CDR3 contains 15 residues. Germline CDR1 and CDR2: SGDLS and YYNGEE. Trimming took 0 bases from V and 6 from J; bases not matched to a gene: 3. The CDR3 is CASSVGTGVDEKLFF. The CDR3 DNA follows: TGTGCCAGCAGCGTAGGGACAGGGGTCGATGAAAAACTGTTTTTT.

This clone has just a few counts. The gene calls are TRBV7-2 and TRBJ2-7; 9 positions match TRBD1. V lost 4 bases, J lost 4 bases, and 8 bases stayed unmatched. Germline V gives CDR1 SGHTA, CDR2 FQGNSA. The CDR3 totals 15 residues. In DNA form, the CDR3 reads TGTGCCAGCAGCTCAGCGGGACAGGGTCAGTACGAGCAGTACTTC. It yields the protein CASSSAGQGQYEQYF.

This chain links TRBV4-2 with TRBJ1-3; D is unclear. The germline V gene encodes CDR1 LGHNA and CDR2 YNFKEQ. V was cut by 1 base and J by 5 bases, with 0 bases left in between. The CDR3 extends over 11 amino acids. CDR3 sequence (DNA): TGTGCCAGCAGCCAAGGAAACACCATATATTTT. Its translation is CASSQGNTIYF.

This clone was counted a few times. The chain recombines TRBV11-2 with TRBJ1-2; D is possibly TRBD1 (6 bases). Trimming cost V 5 bases and J 5 bases, with 27 bases left between them. Per the germline V gene, CDR1 is SGHAT and CDR2 is FQNNGV. This CDR3 region has 18 residues. The CDR3 region is CASSLRQYPGARGYGYTF. CDR3 nucleotides: TGTGCCAGCAGCCTCCGGCAGTATCCAGGGGCCCGTGGATATGGCTACACCTTC.

The chain joins TRBV27 to TRBJ2-1; TRBD1 might be the D (7 bases). The germline V and J ends were trimmed by 5 bases and 3 bases, with 17 bases remaining between them. The CDR3 runs to 16 residues. Germline assignment: CDR1 MNHEY and CDR2 SMNVEV (reference sequence). DNA of the CDR3: TGTGCCAGCAGTCCTTACAGGGGACTTTTCTACAATGAGCAGTTCTTC. This gives the protein CASSPYRGLFYNEQFF.

The chain recombines TRBV7-2 with TRBJ1-2; 11 nucleotides line up with TRBD1. This CDR3 spans 15 amino acids. The V gene end was trimmed by 4 bases and the J gene end by 0 bases; junction bases not matched to a gene: 1. CDR1 and CDR2 from the germline V gene are SGHTA and FQGNSA. The chain's CDR3 is CASSWTGGANYGYTF. Here the CDR3 DNA reads TGTGCCAGCAGCTGGACAGGGGGCGCTAACTATGGCTACACCTTC.